A single sample is the source of the 9 T cell receptor beta chains below, sequenced in a study of shared clonotypes between healthy human individuals. TCRdb's table, derived via immunoSEQ multiplex PCR, lists solely in-frame clones and lacks some. The repertoire includes 2 million to 2.5 million clones, approximately 95% of them detected once, and about 0.41% sits in the top ten. The sequencing sample was made of naive CD4+ T cells from PBMCs. This sample's subset: CD45RA+ positively selected. The receptor set was obtained from a man aged 18 to 35 in good health. Some clones in this sample may be carry-over from other donors' samples.

The genes are TRBV6-6 and TRBJ1-2; D unresolved. Trimming pared 6 bases from V and 4 bases from J, leaving 15 bases between. This CDR3 region has 14 residues. From germline, CDR1 is MNHNY and CDR2 SVGAGI (reference sequence). The CDR3 sequence is CASSPGGMCYGYTF. The CDR3 DNA reads TGTGCCAGCAGCCCCGGAGGGATGTGCTATGGCTACACCTTC.

This chain joins TRBV6-1 and TRBJ2-7; D is perhaps TRBD1 (6 bases). The CDR3 consists of 14 residues. Looked up from germline, CDR1 is MNHNS and CDR2 is SASEGT. Between the trimmed V and J ends, which lost 7 bases and 0 bases, there was a span of 13 bases. CDR3 nucleotide sequence: TGTGCCAGCACCTCAGACAGGAGCTCCTACGAGCAGTACTTC. The encoded protein is CASTSDRSSYEQYF.

CDR3 sequence: CASSLALDRVGELFF. The DNA of the CDR3 is TGTGCCAGCAGCTTAGCGCTGGACAGAGTCGGGGAGCTGTTTTTT. The V gene is TRBV7-9, the J gene TRBJ2-2; a weak D match, TRBD1 (6 bases). The V gene lost 0 bases and the J gene lost 7 bases, with 12 bases spanning the gap. This CDR3 has 15 residues. From germline, CDR1 is SEHNR and CDR2 FQNEAQ (reference sequence). Based on the CDR3 plus reference TRBV7-9 and TRBJ2-2, the full variable domain is DTGVSQNPRHKITKRGQNVTFRCDPISEHNRLYWYRQTLGQGPEFLTYFQNEAQLEKSRLLSDRFSAERPKGSFSTLEIQRTEQGDSAMYLCASSLALDRVGELFFGEGSRLTVL.

The genes are TRBV9 and TRBJ2-2; D might be TRBD2 (5 bases). This CDR3 is 12 amino acids long. The germline CDR1 and CDR2 sequences are SGDLS and YYNGEE. Deletions cut 6 bases from V and 3 bases from J, with 6 bases between. The CDR3 spells CASKRDTGELFF. CDR3 nucleotides: TGTGCCAGCAAGAGGGACACCGGGGAGCTGTTTTTT.

The rearrangement uses TRBV9 and TRBJ2-1; TRBD1 might be the D (6 bases). V dropped 0 bases and J dropped 7 bases, with 14 bases sitting between them. The CDR3 runs 15 residues. Germline CDR1 reads SGDLS; CDR2 reads YYNGEE. The CDR3 DNA reads as TGTGCCAGCAGCGTAGGGAGCCAAACAGGGAATGAGCAGTTCTTC. Translating gives CASSVGSQTGNEQFF. Looking up the rest from reference TRBV9 and TRBJ2-1 gives the full variable domain: DSGVTQTPKHLITATGQRVTLRCSPRSGDLSVYWYQQSLDQGLQFLIQYYNGEERAKGNILERFSAQQFPDLHSELNLSSLELGDSALYFCASSVGSQTGNEQFFGPGTRLTVL.

The rearrangement joins TRBV7-3 to TRBJ2-1; 11 bases align to TRBD2. CDR1 is SGHTA, CDR2 FQGTGA, per germline. The CDR3 has 15 amino acids. V dropped 3 bases and J dropped 8; count of bases not matched to a gene: 6. CDR3 nucleotides: TGTGCCAGCAGCTTTTCTAGCGGGAGGTGGGATGAGCAGTTCTTC. Translation: CASSFSSGRWDEQFF. Looking up the rest from reference TRBV7-3 and TRBJ2-1 gives the full variable domain: GAGVSQTPSNKVTEKGKYVELRCDPISGHTALYWYRQSLGQGPEFLIYFQGTGAADDSGLPNDRFFAVRPEGSVSTLKIQRTERGDSAVYLCASSFSSGRWDEQFFGPGTRLTVL.

The chain is built from TRBV6-6 and TRBJ1-2; 9 bases map to TRBD1. Losses at the gene ends were 2 bases for V and 9 bases for J; bases not matched to a gene: 10. The CDR3 extends over 15 amino acids. Germline CDR1 and CDR2: MNHNY and SVGAGI (reference sequence). The CDR3 protein is CASSYPGTGNKRYTF. Here the CDR3 DNA reads TGTGCCAGCAGTTACCCCGGGACAGGGAATAAACGCTACACCTTC.

With regard to this clone: The sample holds other DNA sequences that translate to the same CDR3. The genes are TRBV5-4 and TRBJ2-3; D is ambiguous. V dropped 0 bases and J dropped 0 bases, with 8 bases sitting between them. There are 15 residues in the CDR3. Germline V gene data show CDR1 as SGHNT and CDR2 as YYREEE (reference sequence). CDR3 region: CASSLGGVSTDTQYF. For the CDR3, the DNA is TGTGCCAGCAGCTTGGGCGGAGTGAGCACAGATACGCAGTATTTT.

The rearrangement joins TRBV23-1 to TRBJ1-2; 7 bases map to TRBD1. TRBV23-1 is assigned to the ORF class and has an uncertain function. With 5 bases clipped from V and 2 bases from J, the junction kept 8 bases outside the gene matches. This CDR3 has 15 amino acids. In DNA, the CDR3 is TGCGCCAGCAGTGCCCGGGACAGCGTAAACTATGGCTACACCTTC. Amino acids: CASSARDSVNYGYTF.